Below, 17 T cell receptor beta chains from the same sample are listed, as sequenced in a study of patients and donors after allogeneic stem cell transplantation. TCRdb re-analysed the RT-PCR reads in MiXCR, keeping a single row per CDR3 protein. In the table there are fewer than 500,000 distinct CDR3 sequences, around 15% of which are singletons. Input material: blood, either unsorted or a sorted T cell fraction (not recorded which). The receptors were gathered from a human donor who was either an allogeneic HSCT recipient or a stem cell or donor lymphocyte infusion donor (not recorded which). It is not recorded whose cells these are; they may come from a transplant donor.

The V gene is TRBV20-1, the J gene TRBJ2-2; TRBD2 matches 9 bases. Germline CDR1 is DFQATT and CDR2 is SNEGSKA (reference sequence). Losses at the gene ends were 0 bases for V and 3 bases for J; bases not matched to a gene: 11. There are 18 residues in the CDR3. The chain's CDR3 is CSARDVIAGALDTGELFF. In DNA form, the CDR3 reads TGCAGTGCTAGAGATGTGATAGCGGGGGCCTTAGACACCGGGGAGCTGTTTTTT.

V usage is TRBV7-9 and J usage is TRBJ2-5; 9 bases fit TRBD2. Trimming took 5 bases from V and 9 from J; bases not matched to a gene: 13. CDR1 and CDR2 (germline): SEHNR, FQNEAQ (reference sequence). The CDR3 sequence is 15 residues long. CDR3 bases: TGTGCCAGCAGCCCAACCGGCGGGGGGGCCCCGTCCCAGTACTTC. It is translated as CASSPTGGGAPSQYF. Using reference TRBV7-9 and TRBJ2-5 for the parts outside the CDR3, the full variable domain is DTGVSQNPRHKITKRGQNVTFRCDPISEHNRLYWYRQTLGQGPEFLTYFQNEAQLEKSRLLSDRFSAERPKGSFSTLEIQRTEQGDSAMYLCASSPTGGGAPSQYFGPGTRLLVL.

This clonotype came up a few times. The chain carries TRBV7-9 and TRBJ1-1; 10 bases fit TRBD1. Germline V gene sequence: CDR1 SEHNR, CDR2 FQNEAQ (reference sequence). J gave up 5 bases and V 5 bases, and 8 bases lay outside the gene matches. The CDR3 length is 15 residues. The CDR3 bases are TGTGCCAGCAGCCTGGGCGGACAGGGGGGAACTGAAGCTTTCTTT. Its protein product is CASSLGGQGGTEAFF.

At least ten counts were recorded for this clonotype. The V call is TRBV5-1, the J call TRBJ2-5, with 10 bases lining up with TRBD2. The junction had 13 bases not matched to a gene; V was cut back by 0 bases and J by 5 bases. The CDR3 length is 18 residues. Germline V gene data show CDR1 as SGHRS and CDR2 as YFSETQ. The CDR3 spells CASSLVGTSAILRETQYF. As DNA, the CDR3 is TGCGCCAGCAGCTTGGTAGGGACTAGCGCGATTCTGCGGGAGACCCAGTACTTC.

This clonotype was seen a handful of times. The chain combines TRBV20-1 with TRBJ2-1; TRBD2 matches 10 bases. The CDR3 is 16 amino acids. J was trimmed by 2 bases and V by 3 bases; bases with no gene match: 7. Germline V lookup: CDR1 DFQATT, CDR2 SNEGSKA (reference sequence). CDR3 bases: TGCAGTGCTAGCTTACTAGCGGGGAGTCCCTACAATGAGCAGTTCTTC. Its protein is CSASLLAGSPYNEQFF.

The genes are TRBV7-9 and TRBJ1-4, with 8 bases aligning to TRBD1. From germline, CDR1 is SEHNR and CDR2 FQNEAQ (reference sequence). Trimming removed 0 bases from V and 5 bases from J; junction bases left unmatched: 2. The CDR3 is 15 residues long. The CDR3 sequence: CASSLAGTGNEKLFF. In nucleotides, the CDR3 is TGTGCCAGCAGCTTAGCTGGGACAGGAAATGAAAAACTGTTTTTT. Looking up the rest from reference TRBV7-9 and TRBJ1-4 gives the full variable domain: DTGVSQNPRHKITKRGQNVTFRCDPISEHNRLYWYRQTLGQGPEFLTYFQNEAQLEKSRLLSDRFSAERPKGSFSTLEIQRTEQGDSAMYLCASSLAGTGNEKLFFGSGTQLSVL.

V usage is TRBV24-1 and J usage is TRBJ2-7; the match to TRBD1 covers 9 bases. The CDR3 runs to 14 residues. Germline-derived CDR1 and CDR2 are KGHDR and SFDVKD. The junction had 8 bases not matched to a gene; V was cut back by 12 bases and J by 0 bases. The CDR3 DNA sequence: TGTGCCGTGGGGGGGACAGGGACCTCCTACGAGCAGTACTTC. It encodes CAVGGTGTSYEQYF.

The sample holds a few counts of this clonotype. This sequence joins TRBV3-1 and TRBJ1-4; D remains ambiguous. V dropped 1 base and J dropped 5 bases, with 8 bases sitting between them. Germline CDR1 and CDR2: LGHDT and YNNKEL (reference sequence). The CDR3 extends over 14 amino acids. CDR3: CASSQGVQNEKLFF. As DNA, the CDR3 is TGTGCCAGCAGCCAAGGCGTGCAGAATGAAAAACTGTTTTTT. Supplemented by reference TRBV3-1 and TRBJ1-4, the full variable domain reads DTAVSQTPKYLVTQMGNDKSIKCEQNLGHDTMYWYKQDSKKFLKIMFSYNNKELIINETVPNRFSPKSPDKAHLNLHINSLELGDSAVYFCASSQGVQNEKLFFGSGTQLSVL.

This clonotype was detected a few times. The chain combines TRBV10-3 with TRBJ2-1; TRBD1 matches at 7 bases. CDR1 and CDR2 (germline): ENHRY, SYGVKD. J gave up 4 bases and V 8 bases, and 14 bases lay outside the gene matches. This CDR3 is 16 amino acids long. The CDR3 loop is CAIGLGEGATYNEQFF. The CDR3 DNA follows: TGTGCCATCGGTTTAGGAGAGGGGGCGACTTACAATGAGCAGTTCTTC.

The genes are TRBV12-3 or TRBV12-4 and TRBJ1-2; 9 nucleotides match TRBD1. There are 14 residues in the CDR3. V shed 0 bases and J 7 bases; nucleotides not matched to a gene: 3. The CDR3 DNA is TGTGCCAGCAGTTTAGCCGGGACAGGGAGTGGCTACACCTTC. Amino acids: CASSLAGTGSGYTF.

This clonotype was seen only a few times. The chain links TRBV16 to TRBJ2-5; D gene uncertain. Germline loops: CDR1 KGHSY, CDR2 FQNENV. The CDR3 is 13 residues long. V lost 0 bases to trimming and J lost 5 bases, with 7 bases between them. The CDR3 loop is CASSQSRLETQYF. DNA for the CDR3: TGTGCCAGCAGCCAATCAAGGCTCGAGACCCAGTACTTC.

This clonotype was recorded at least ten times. CDR3 region: CASSQEVRLAGNNEQFF. The DNA of the CDR3 is TGCGCCAGCAGCCAAGAGGTTCGGCTAGCGGGGAACAATGAGCAGTTCTTC. This chain uses TRBV4-3 with TRBJ2-1; TRBD2 matches 9 bases. Germline-derived CDR1 and CDR2 are LGHNA and YSLEER. The CDR3 sequence is 17 residues long. V lost 0 bases, J lost 5 bases, and 8 bases stayed unmatched.

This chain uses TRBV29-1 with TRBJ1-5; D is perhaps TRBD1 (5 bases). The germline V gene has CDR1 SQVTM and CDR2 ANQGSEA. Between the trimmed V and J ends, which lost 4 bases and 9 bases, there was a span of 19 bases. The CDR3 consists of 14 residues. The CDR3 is CSVARGGGSGPQHF. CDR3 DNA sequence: TGCAGCGTTGCTAGGGGCGGGGGATCAGGGCCCCAGCATTTT.

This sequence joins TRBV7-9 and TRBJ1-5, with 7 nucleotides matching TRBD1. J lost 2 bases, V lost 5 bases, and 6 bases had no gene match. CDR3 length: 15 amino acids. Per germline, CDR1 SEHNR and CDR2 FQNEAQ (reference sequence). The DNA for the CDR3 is TGTGCCAGCAGCCGGGACAGAGACGGCAATCAGCCCCAGCATTTT. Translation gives CASSRDRDGNQPQHF.

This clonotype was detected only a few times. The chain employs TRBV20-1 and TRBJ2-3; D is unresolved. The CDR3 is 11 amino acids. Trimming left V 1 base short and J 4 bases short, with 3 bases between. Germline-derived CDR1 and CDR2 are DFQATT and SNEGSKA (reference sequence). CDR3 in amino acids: CSARVPDTQYF. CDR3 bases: TGCAGTGCTAGAGTACCAGATACGCAGTATTTT.

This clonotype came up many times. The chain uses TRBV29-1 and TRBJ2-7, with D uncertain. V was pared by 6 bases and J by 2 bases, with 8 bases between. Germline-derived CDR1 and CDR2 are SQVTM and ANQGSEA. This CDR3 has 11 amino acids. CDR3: CSVGQPYEQYF. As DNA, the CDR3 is TGCAGCGTCGGCCAGCCCTACGAGCAGTACTTC.

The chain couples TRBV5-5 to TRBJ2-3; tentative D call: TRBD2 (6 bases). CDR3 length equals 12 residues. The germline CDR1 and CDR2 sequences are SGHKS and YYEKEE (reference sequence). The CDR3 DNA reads TGTGGATTGGAGGGGAGCACAGATACGCAGTATTTT. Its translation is CGLEGSTDTQYF.